The 31 T cell receptor beta chains listed next were all sequenced from one sample in a study of tumor-infiltrating lymphocytes in localized non-small cell lung cancer. The repertoire was sequenced with immunoSEQ multiplex PCR; TCRdb's copy has only in-frame clones and lacks some. The sample holds 13,000 to 15,000 clones, 75% to 85% seen once. Sequencing input: lung tumor tissue. The receptors come from a human donor with non-small cell lung cancer.

The CDR3 nucleotides are TGTGCCTGGAGTGCGTCAACTACTACGCAGTATTTT. Residues: CAWSASTTTQYF. The chain joins TRBV30 to TRBJ2-3; D remains unclear. Germline-derived CDR1 and CDR2 are GTSNPN and SVGIG (reference sequence). Trimming cost V 1 base and J 8 bases, with 10 bases left between them. This CDR3 comprises 12 residues. The full variable domain, in which reference TRBV30 and TRBJ2-3 provide the parts outside the CDR3, is SQTIHQWPATLVQPVGSPLSLECTVEGTSNPNLYWYRQAAGRGLQLLFYSVGIGQISSEVPQNLSASRPQDRQFILSSKKLLLSDSGFYLCAWSASTTTQYFGPGTRLTVL.

V is TRBV2 and J is TRBJ2-1, with a tentative D call TRBD2 (5 bases). From germline, CDR1 is SNHLY and CDR2 FYNNEI. The CDR3 runs 15 residues. V lost 6 bases to trimming and J lost 6 bases, with 18 bases between them. CDR3 in DNA: TGTGCCAGCAGGCGAAGTGGTGTAGCGTTCAATGAGCAGTTCTTC. Its translation is CASRRSGVAFNEQFF.

The J gene is TRBJ2-5, the V gene TRBV30, with 10 bases that match TRBD2. Losses at the gene ends were 1 base for V and 5 bases for J; bases not matched to a gene: 7. CDR3 length: 15 amino acids. Germline lookup yields CDR1 GTSNPN and CDR2 SVGIG (reference sequence). Here the CDR3 reads CAWSDTSGKYETQYF. The CDR3 DNA sequence: TGTGCCTGGAGTGACACTAGCGGGAAATATGAGACCCAGTACTTC.

The chain has TRBV5-6 and TRBJ2-1; weak D call: TRBD2 (5 bases). CDR3 length: 14 amino acids. V shed 1 base and J shed 3 bases, with 8 bases lying between them. Germline assignment: CDR1 SGHDT and CDR2 YYEEEE. This CDR3 reads CASSLSGNYNEQFF. In DNA, the CDR3 is TGTGCCAGCAGCTTGTCGGGGAACTACAATGAGCAGTTCTTC.

V usage is TRBV18 and J usage is TRBJ1-1; weak D call: TRBD1 (5 bases). The germline gives CDR1 KGHSH, CDR2 LQKENI. Trimming stripped 0 bases from V and 1 base from J, with 6 bases between. The CDR3 loop spans 14 amino acids. The CDR3 region is CASSPPDRNTEAFF. CDR3 sequence (DNA): TGTGCCAGCTCACCACCTGACAGGAACACTGAAGCTTTCTTT.

This clone has only one observation. This rearrangement joins TRBV7-7 to TRBJ2-5, with 9 positions matching TRBD2. This CDR3 has 16 residues. Unmatched junction bases numbered 9, after V lost 2 bases and J lost 5 bases. Germline CDR1 reads SSHAT; CDR2 reads FNYEAQ (reference sequence). The CDR3, as DNA: TGTGCCAGCAGCTTATACCTAGCGGGACTCAAGGAGACCCAGTACTTC. Amino acid sequence: CASSLYLAGLKETQYF.

The rearrangement joins TRBV9 to TRBJ2-1, with 10 bases matching TRBD2. V was clipped by 0 bases and J by 1 base; unmatched bases: 4. The CDR3 is 17 residues long. CDR1 is SGDLS, CDR2 YYNGEE, per germline. The CDR3 coding sequence is TGTGCCAGCAGCGTAGACCCGACTAGCGGGTCCTACAATGAGCAGTTCTTC. Amino acid sequence: CASSVDPTSGSYNEQFF.

With respect to this clone: The sample holds other DNA sequences that translate to the same CDR3. The chain employs TRBV7-2 and TRBJ2-1; TRBD2 matches at 9 bases. Germline CDR1 SGHTA, CDR2 FQGNSA. V trimming: 2 bases; J trimming: 2 bases; junction bases outside the gene matches: 1. CDR3 length: 15 amino acids. The CDR3 loop reads CASSLTSGPYNEQFF. Written as DNA, the CDR3 is TGTGCCAGCAGCTTAACTAGCGGGCCCTACAATGAGCAGTTCTTC.

The V and J genes are TRBV28 and TRBJ1-1, with D hard to call. CDR1 MDHEN and CDR2 SYDVKM come from the germline V gene. V was cut by 6 bases and J by 1 base, with 24 bases left in between. This CDR3 region has 18 residues. CDR3 residues: CASSPPGQLGFRNTEAFF. For the CDR3, the DNA is TGTGCCAGCAGCCCCCCTGGGCAGCTGGGCTTTAGGAACACTGAAGCTTTCTTT.

This clone was picked up one time. The V call is TRBV7-8, the J call TRBJ2-1, with TRBD2 identical over 11 bases. With V trimmed by 4 bases and J by 7 bases, 6 bases remained unmatched. This CDR3 spans 15 amino acids. CDR1 and CDR2 (germline): SGHVS, FQNEAQ. CDR3 nucleotide sequence: TGTGCCAGCAGCTCGGGACTAGCGGCGGGGAATGAGCAGTTCTTC. Translated, it gives CASSSGLAAGNEQFF.

The J gene is TRBJ1-3, the V gene TRBV5-5, with 7 bases matching TRBD1. Germline CDR1 reads SGHKS; CDR2 reads YYEKEE (reference sequence). V gave up 3 bases and J gave up 3 bases; unmatched junction bases: 6. The length of the CDR3 is 15 residues. The DNA of the CDR3 is TGTGCCAGCAGCTCCCGGGACAGTATTGGAAACACCATATATTTT. Its translation is CASSSRDSIGNTIYF.

V gene TRBV7-9 combines with J gene TRBJ2-1; tentatively, D is TRBD1 (6 bases). Trimming stripped 6 bases from V and 9 bases from J, with 18 bases between. The CDR3 totals 14 residues. In germline, CDR1 is SEHNR, CDR2 FQNEAQ (reference sequence). The CDR3: CASSRTEGVGEQFF. The CDR3 DNA sequence: TGTGCCAGCAGTCGGACAGAGGGTGTCGGTGAGCAGTTCTTC.

V is TRBV19 and J is TRBJ2-1; no firm D call. The length of the CDR3 is 12 residues. In germline, CDR1 is LNHDA, CDR2 SQIVND (reference sequence). Trimming pared 3 bases from V and 7 bases from J, leaving 7 bases between. In DNA, the CDR3 is TGTGCCAGTAGTATGGTTTCGAATGAGCAGTTCTTC. This gives the protein CASSMVSNEQFF.

This clone turned up a few times. The rearrangement links TRBV6-6 to TRBJ1-5, with no clear D. This CDR3 contains 16 residues. The germline V gene has CDR1 MNHNY and CDR2 SVGAGI (reference sequence). Between the trimmed V and J ends, which lost 5 bases and 0 bases, there was a span of 14 bases. The CDR3 bases are TGTGCCAGCAGTCCTGCCTCGACGGTTAGCAATCAGCCCCAGCATTTT. Its protein product is CASSPASTVSNQPQHF.

This chain uses TRBV5-4 with TRBJ2-7; D possibly uses TRBD1 or TRBD2 (6 bases each). V dropped 0 bases and J dropped 2 bases, with 15 bases sitting between them. The CDR3 consists of 16 residues. Germline CDR1 SGHNT, CDR2 YYREEE (reference sequence). CDR3 protein: CASSLESWGATYEQYF. The CDR3 DNA reads TGTGCCAGCAGCTTGGAGAGTTGGGGGGCCACCTACGAGCAGTACTTC. Drawing the rest from reference TRBV5-4 and TRBJ2-7, the complete variable domain is ETGVTQSPTHLIKTRGQQVTLRCSSQSGHNTVSWYQQALGQGPQFIFQYYREEENGRGNFPPRFSGLQFPNYSSELNVNALELDDSALYLCASSLESWGATYEQYFGPGTRLTVT.

This chain connects TRBV14 to TRBJ2-3, with 10 positions matching TRBD2. Germline trimming cut 1 base from V and 14 bases from J; bases unmatched to any gene: 6. Germline V gene sequence: CDR1 SGHDN, CDR2 FVKESK. The CDR3 runs 13 residues. This chain's CDR3 is CASSQVLAGATYF. The CDR3 coding sequence is TGTGCCAGCAGCCAAGTTCTAGCGGGAGCTACGTATTTT.

This clone has only a few counts. V is TRBV9 and J is TRBJ1-1; tentative D call: TRBD1 (6 bases). The germline V gene has CDR1 SGDLS and CDR2 YYNGEE. The CDR3 length is 17 residues. Trimming shortened V by 0 bases and J by 0 bases, and 15 bases separated the two germline ends. The CDR3 DNA sequence: TGTGCCAGCAGCGTAGCTGGGGCAGGGGATCTGAACACTGAAGCTTTCTTT. Its translation is CASSVAGAGDLNTEAFF.

This clone was seen more than once but under ten times. The rearrangement links TRBV9 to TRBJ2-3; D may be TRBD2 (7 bases). The CDR3 loop spans 14 amino acids. In germline, CDR1 is SGDLS, CDR2 YYNGEE. Trimming left V 4 bases short and J 5 bases short, with 14 bases between. In nucleotides, the CDR3 is TGTGCCAGCAGCACCCGGGGGGCGGGAGATACGCAGTATTTT. The encoded protein is CASSTRGAGDTQYF.

The chain combines TRBV4-2 with TRBJ2-3; D not certain. CDR3 size: 15 residues. Germline CDR1 LGHNA, CDR2 YNFKEQ. V lost 3 bases to trimming and J lost 1 base, with 11 bases between them. The chain's CDR3 is CASSQSASGTDTQYF. CDR3 in DNA: TGTGCCAGCAGCCAGTCGGCCTCGGGCACAGATACGCAGTATTTT.

This clone was seen only a few times. This chain joins TRBV7-8 and TRBJ2-7; D unclear. Trimming stripped 2 bases from V and 1 base from J, with 6 bases between. The CDR3 consists of 13 residues. Per the germline V gene, CDR1 is SGHVS and CDR2 is FQNEAQ. Here the CDR3 DNA reads TGTGCCAGCAGCTTACAGACTTCCTACGAGCAGTACTTC. Residues: CASSLQTSYEQYF.

The chain has TRBV7-6 and TRBJ2-3; TRBD2 aligns across 7 bases. Germline V lookup: CDR1 SGHVS, CDR2 FNYEAQ. With 5 bases clipped from V and 1 base from J, the junction kept 6 bases outside the gene matches. This CDR3 is 15 amino acids long. Here the CDR3 reads CASSPGGSGTDTQYF. The CDR3 coding sequence is TGTGCCAGCAGCCCCGGCGGGAGTGGCACAGATACGCAGTATTTT.

The genes are TRBV5-1 and TRBJ2-7; a possible D gene is TRBD2 (6 bases). Trimming cost V 4 bases and J 2 bases, with 16 bases left between them. The CDR3 is 15 residues long. Germline CDR1 and CDR2: SGHRS and YFSETQ. In DNA form, the CDR3 reads TGCGCCAGCAGCCGACCGGGGACTCCGACCTACGAGCAGTACTTC. Its translation: CASSRPGTPTYEQYF.

V and J are TRBV11-3 and TRBJ2-5, with D tentatively TRBD1 (6 bases). In germline, CDR1 is SGHNT, CDR2 YENEEA. V was shortened by 5 bases and J by 5 bases, with 18 bases between the two germline ends. The CDR3 extends over 15 amino acids. The CDR3 sequence: CASSLKTGVGETQYF. Here the CDR3 DNA reads TGTGCCAGCAGCCTAAAGACAGGTGTTGGGGAGACCCAGTACTTC.

The chain recombines TRBV6-6 with TRBJ2-7, with unresolved D. Deletions cut 7 bases from V and 2 bases from J, with 12 bases between. The CDR3 consists of 13 residues. Per the germline V gene, CDR1 is MNHNY and CDR2 is SVGAGI (reference sequence). The CDR3 DNA sequence: TGTGCCAGCACCCCGAGACGGACCTACGAGCAGTACTTC. As protein: CASTPRRTYEQYF.

The CDR3 region is CASSLDPGPGTEAFF. The CDR3 coding sequence is TGTGCCAGCAGCTTAGATCCGGGGCCTGGCACTGAAGCTTTCTTT. The chain uses TRBV11-3 and TRBJ1-1, with D possibly matching TRBD1 (5 bases). V was cut by 0 bases and J by 4 bases, with 12 bases left in between. Germline V gene sequence: CDR1 SGHNT, CDR2 YENEEA. This CDR3 has 15 residues.

This clone was detected only once. The genes are TRBV5-6 and TRBJ1-2, with TRBD1 identical over 9 bases. With V trimmed by 4 bases and J by 1 base, 8 bases remained unmatched. This CDR3 has 16 residues. CDR1 and CDR2 (germline): SGHDT, YYEEEE. The CDR3 bases are TGTGCCAGCAGCCTGTTTACAGGGGGCTTTAACTATGGCTACACCTTC. It is translated as CASSLFTGGFNYGYTF.

V gene TRBV11-2 combines with J gene TRBJ2-2, with TRBD2 matching 9 bases. The CDR3 extends over 16 amino acids. With 5 bases clipped from V and 4 bases from J, the junction kept 8 bases outside the gene matches. Per germline, CDR1 SGHAT and CDR2 FQNNGV. The CDR3 nucleotides are TGTGCCAGCAGCCCCATCACTAGCGGGTTCACCGGGGAGCTGTTTTTT. Its translation: CASSPITSGFTGELFF.

This rearrangement joins TRBV7-6 to TRBJ2-1; D ambiguous. The V gene's germline CDR1 is SGHVS and CDR2 FNYEAQ. The V end was cut by 5 bases, the J end by 5 bases, with 13 bases between. The CDR3 has 14 amino acids. The CDR3 bases are TGTGCCAGCAGCCACGGACCAATAAACAATGAGCAGTTCTTC. This sequence encodes CASSHGPINNEQFF. The variable domain in full, completed from reference TRBV7-6 and TRBJ2-1, reads GAGVSQSPRYKVTKRGQDVALRCDPISGHVSLYWYRQALGQGPEFLTYFNYEAQQDKSGLPNDRFSAERPEGSISTLTIQRTEQRDSAMYRCASSHGPINNEQFFGPGTRLTVL.

This clone was counted a single time. The chain uses TRBV29-1 and TRBJ2-5, with D possibly matching TRBD2 (6 bases). With 5 bases removed from V and 5 bases from J, the gap between germline ends came to 15 bases. CDR3 length: 13 amino acids. The germline V gene encodes CDR1 SQVTM and CDR2 ANQGSEA. The CDR3 DNA follows: TGCAGCGTTAGGACATTCCGGGGGGAGACCCAGTACTTC. Translated, it gives CSVRTFRGETQYF.

This chain links TRBV5-4 with TRBJ2-2; weak D call: TRBD2 (6 bases). This CDR3 has 16 residues. CDR1 and CDR2 from the germline V gene are SGHNT and YYREEE (reference sequence). Trimming pared 2 bases from V and 6 bases from J, leaving 17 bases between. CDR3 nucleotides: TGTGCCAGCAGCTTCATGCGGGGCCCGGCGGCCGGGGAGCTGTTTTTT. Translation gives CASSFMRGPAAGELFF.

This clone was counted between two and nine times. V and J are TRBV28 and TRBJ2-1, with 11 bases lining up with TRBD1. Trimming cost V 5 bases and J 9 bases; bases outside gene matches: 9. The CDR3 runs to 15 residues. Germline V gene lookup returns CDR1 MDHEN and CDR2 SYDVKM. CDR3 nucleotides: TGTGCCAGCAGTATCCAACGGACAGGGGGCCGTGAGCAGTTCTTC. This gives the protein CASSIQRTGGREQFF.